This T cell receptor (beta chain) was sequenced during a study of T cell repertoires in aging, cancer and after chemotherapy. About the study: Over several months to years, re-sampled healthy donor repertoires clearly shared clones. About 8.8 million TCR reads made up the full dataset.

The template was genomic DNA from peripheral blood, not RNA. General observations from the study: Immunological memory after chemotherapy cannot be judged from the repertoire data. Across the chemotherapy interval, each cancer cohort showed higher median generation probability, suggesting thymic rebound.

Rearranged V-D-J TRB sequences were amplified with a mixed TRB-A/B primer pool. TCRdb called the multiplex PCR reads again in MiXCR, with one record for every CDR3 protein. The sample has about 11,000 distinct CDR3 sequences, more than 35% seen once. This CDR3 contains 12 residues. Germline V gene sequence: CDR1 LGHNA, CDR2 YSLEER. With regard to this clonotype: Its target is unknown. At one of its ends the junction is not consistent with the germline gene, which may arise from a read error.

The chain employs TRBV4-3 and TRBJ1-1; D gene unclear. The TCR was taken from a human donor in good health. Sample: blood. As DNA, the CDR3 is TGTGCCAGCAGCCAAAGTTGGACTGAAGCTTTCTTT. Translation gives CASSQSWTEAFF.